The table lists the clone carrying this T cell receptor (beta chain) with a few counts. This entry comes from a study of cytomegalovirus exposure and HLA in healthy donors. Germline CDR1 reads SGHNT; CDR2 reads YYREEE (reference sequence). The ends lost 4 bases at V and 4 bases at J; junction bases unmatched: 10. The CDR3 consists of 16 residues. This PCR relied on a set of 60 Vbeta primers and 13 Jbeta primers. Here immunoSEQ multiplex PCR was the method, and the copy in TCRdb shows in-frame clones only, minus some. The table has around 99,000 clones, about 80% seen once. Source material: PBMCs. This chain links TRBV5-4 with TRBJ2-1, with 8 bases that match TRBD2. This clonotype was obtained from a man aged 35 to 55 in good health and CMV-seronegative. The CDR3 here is CASSRTGTRIYNEQFF. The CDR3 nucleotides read TGTGCCAGCAGCAGAACCGGGACTAGGATTTACAATGAGCAGTTCTTC.